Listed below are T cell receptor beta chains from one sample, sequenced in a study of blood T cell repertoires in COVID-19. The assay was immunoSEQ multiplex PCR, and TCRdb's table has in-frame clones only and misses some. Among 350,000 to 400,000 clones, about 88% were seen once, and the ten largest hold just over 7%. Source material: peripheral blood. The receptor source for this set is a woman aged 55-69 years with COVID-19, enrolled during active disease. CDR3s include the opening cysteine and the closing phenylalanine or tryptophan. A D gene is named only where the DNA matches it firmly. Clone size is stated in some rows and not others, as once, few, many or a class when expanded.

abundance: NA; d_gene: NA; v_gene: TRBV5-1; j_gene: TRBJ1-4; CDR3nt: TGCGCCAGCAACTCCCAGGGTACTAATGAAAAACTGTTTTTT; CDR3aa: CASNSQGTNEKLFF
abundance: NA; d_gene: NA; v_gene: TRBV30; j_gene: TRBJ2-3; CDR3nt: TGTGCCTGGAGTGTACAGGGTGGGCGGGGCACAGATACGCAGTATTTT; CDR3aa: CAWSVQGGRGTDTQYF
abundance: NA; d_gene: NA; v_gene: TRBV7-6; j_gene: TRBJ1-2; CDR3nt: TGTGCCAGCAGCTTAGCCGGGGATGCGACCTATGGCTACACCTTC; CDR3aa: CASSLAGDATYGYTF
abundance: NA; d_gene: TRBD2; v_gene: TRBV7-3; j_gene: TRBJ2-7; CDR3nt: TGTGCCAGCAGCTTAACCCCCGGGGGGGCCTACGAGCAGTACTTC; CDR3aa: CASSLTPGGAYEQYF
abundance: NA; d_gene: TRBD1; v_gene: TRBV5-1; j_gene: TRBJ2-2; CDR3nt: TGCGCCAGCAGCTCGACCGGGACAGGGGGCACCGGGGAGCTGTTTTTT; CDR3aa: CASSSTGTGGTGELFF
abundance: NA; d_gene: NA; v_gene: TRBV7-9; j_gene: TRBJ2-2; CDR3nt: TGTGCCAGCAGCTTGGACAGCCCTTCGAACACCGGGGAGCTGTTTTTT; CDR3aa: CASSLDSPSNTGELFF
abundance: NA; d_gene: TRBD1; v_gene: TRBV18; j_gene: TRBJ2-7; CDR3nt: TGTGCCAGCTCACCGCGGACAGGGGGCACCTACGAGCAGTACTTC; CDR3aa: CASSPRTGGTYEQYF
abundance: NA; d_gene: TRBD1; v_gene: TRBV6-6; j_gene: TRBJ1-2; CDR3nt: TGTGCCAGCACACGAAAGGGACAGGGGGGGGATGGCTACACCTTC; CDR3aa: CASTRKGQGGDGYTF
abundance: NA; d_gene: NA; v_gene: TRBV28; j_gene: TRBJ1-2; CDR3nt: TGTGCCAGCAGTTTGGGGAGTGGGGCGCGAGGAGGGGGCTACACCTTC; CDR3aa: CASSLGSGARGGGYTF
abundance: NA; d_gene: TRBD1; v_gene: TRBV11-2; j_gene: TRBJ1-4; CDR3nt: TGTGCCAGCAGCTTAGATGACAGGGGTATTGGTGAAAAACTGTTTTTT; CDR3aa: CASSLDDRGIGEKLFF
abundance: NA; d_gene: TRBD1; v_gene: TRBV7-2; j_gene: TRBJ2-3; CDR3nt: TGTGCCAGCAGCTCCCGGGACAGGGGGCTAAGGATAGCAGATACGCAGTATTTT; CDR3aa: CASSSRDRGLRIADTQYF
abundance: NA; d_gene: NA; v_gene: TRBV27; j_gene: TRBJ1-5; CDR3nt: TGTGCCACCGTAAGTTTCTCGGGGGACAGCAATCAGCCCCAGCATTTT; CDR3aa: CATVSFSGDSNQPQHF
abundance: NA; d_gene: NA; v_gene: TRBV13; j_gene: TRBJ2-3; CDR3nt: TGTGCCAGCAGCTCCGCGACTAACACAGATACGCAGTATTTT; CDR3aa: CASSSATNTDTQYF
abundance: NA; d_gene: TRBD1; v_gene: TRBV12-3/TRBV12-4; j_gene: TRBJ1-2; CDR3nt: TGTGCCAGTTCGGACAGGGGGGACTATGGCTACACCTTC; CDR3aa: CASSDRGDYGYTF
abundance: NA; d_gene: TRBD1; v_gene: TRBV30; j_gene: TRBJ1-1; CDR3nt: TGTGCCTGGAGTGCTGGGACAGCCGCTTTCTTT; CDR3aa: CAWSAGTAAFF
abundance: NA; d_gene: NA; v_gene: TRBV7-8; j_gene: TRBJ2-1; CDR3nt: TGTGCCAGCAGAAGGCAGGGACAAATTTACAATGAGCAGTTCTTC; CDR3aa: CASRRQGQIYNEQFF
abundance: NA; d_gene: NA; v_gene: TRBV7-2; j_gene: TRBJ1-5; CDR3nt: TGTGCCAGCAGCTTAGATCGGGGATCCCAGCCCCAGCATTTT; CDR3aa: CASSLDRGSQPQHF
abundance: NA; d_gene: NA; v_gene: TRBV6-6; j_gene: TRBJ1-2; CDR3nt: TGTGCCAGCAGCCTCCAGGCGGGGGGCTATGGCTACACCTTC; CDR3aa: CASSLQAGGYGYTF
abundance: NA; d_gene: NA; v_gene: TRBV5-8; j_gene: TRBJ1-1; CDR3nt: TGTGCCAGCAGCTTTGACGGGGGCACTGAAGCTTTCTTT; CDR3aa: CASSFDGGTEAFF
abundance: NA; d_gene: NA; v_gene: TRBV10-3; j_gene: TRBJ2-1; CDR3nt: TGTGCCATCAGGGGCGCAATGAGCTCCTACAATGAGCAGTTCTTC; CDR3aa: CAIRGAMSSYNEQFF
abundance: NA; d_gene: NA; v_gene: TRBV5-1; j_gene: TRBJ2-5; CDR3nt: TGCGCCAGCAGCTTGGCCTTGACAGGCCAAGAGACCCAGTACTTC; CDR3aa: CASSLALTGQETQYF
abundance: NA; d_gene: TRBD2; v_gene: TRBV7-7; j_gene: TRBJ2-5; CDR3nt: TGTGCCAGCAGCCCCCGACCCCGACTAGCGGGGGTGGAGACCCAGTACTTC; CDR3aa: CASSPRPRLAGVETQYF
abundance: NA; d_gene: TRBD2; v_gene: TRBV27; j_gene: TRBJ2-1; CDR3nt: TGTGCCAGCAGTCCGAGACTAGCGGGGGGGCGCAATGAGCAGTTCTTC; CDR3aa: CASSPRLAGGRNEQFF
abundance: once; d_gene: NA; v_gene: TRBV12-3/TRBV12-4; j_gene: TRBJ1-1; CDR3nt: TGTGCCAGCAGACAGATCAATAACACTGAAGCTTTCTTT; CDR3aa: CASRQINNTEAFF
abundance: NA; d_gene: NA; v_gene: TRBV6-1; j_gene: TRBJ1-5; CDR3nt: TGTGCCAGCAGTGAAGCAGGGGAGGGCAATCAGCCCCAGCATTTT; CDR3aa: CASSEAGEGNQPQHF
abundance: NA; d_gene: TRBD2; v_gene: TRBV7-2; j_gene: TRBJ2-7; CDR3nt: TGTGCCAGCAGCTTTAGCGGGGGCCCCTACGAGCAGTACTTC; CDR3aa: CASSFSGGPYEQYF
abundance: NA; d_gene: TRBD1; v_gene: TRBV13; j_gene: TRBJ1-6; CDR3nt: TGTGCCAGCAGCCTAGGACAGGGGTATAATTCACCCCTCCACTTT; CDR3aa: CASSLGQGYNSPLHF
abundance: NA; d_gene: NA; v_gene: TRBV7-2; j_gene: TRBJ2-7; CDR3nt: TGTGCCAGCAGCTTAGCAGGGGTGGGCGAGCAGTACTTC; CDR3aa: CASSLAGVGEQYF
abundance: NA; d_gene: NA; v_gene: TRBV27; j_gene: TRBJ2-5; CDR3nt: TGTGCCAGCAGTTCGATAGCGGACCTCAAGAGAACCCAGTACTTC; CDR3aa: CASSSIADLKRTQYF
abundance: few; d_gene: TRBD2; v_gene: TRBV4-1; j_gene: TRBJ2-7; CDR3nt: TGCGCCAGCAGCCAAGAAGAGCGGGGCATCTCCTACGAGCAGTACTTC; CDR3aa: CASSQEERGISYEQYF
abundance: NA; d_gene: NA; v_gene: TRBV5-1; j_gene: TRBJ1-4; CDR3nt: TGCGCCAGCAGCCAGGACGGGGTTGGTATGAATGAAAAACTGTTTTTT; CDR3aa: CASSQDGVGMNEKLFF
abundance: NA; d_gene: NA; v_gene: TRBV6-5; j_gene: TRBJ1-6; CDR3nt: TGTGCCAGCAGTTCCCTAGGCGGGCCCTATAATTCACCCCTCCACTTT; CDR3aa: CASSSLGGPYNSPLHF
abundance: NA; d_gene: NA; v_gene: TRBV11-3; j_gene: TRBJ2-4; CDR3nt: TGTGCCAGCAGCTCATCACAGGGCTCAACAGTAGCCAAAAACATTCAGTACTTC; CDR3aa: CASSSSQGSTVAKNIQYF
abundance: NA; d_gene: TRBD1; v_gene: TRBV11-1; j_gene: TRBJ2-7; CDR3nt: TGTGCCAGCAGCTTAGCAGGACAGGGGTACGAGCAGTACTTC; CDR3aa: CASSLAGQGYEQYF
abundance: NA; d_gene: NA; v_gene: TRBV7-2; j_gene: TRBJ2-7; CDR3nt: TGTGCCAGCAGCTCCCTGGGACACTCGGGGTACGAGCAGTACTTC; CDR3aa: CASSSLGHSGYEQYF
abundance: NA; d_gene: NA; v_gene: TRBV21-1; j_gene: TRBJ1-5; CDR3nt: TGTGCCAGCAGCCCAAAGCGGCCCCCTGGACAGGGACAGCAGCCCCAGCATTTT; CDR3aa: CASSPKRPPGQGQQPQHF
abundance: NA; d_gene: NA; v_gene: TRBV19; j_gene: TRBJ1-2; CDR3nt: TGTGCCAGTTTTATTATCCAGGGGAGAGGCTACACCTTC; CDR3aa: CASFIIQGRGYTF
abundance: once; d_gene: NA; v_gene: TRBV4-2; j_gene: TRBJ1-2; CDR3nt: TGTGCCAGCAGCCAAGACTTTTTTGGCAGGACCAGGGATGGCTACACCTTC; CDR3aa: CASSQDFFGRTRDGYTF
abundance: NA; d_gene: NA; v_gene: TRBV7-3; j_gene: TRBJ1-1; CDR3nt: TGTGCCAGCAGACCCCAGGGTTTGAACACTGAAGCTTTCTTT; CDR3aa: CASRPQGLNTEAFF
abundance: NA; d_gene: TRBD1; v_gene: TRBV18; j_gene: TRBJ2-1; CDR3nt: TGTGCCAGCTCACCGGACAGGACCATATACAATGAGCAGTTCTTC; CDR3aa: CASSPDRTIYNEQFF
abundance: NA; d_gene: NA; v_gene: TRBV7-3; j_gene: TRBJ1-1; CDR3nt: TGTGCCAGCAGCTTAAGGGGGAGGGGAACCACTGAAGCTTTCTTT; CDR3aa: CASSLRGRGTTEAFF
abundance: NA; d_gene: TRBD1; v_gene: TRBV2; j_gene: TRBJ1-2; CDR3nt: TGTGCCATCCTTACGTTGACAGGGGAGAGGTATGGCTACACCTTC; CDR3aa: CAILTLTGERYGYTF